The 31 T cell receptor beta chains below all came from one sample that was sequenced in a study of T cell repertoires in cytomegalovirus infection. TCRdb redid the calling of the reads with MiXCR, one entry per CDR3 protein. Here the sample spans roughly 320,000 distinct CDR3 sequences, roughly 9.5% being singletons. Sequenced material: PBMCs. These receptors all come from a human donor in good health (CMV status not recorded). Some clones in this sample may be carry-over from other donors' samples.

The genes are TRBV14 and TRBJ1-3; D is ambiguous. The length of the CDR3 is 12 residues. The germline V and J ends were trimmed by 1 base and 6 bases, with 4 bases remaining between them. Germline assignment: CDR1 SGHDN and CDR2 FVKESK. CDR3 in DNA: TGTGCCAGCAGCCAAGTTCAAAACACCATATATTTT. Protein: CASSQVQNTIYF.

This clonotype was seen ten or more times. The chain combines TRBV7-2 with TRBJ2-1, with 9 bases matching TRBD2. The V gene end was trimmed by 5 bases and the J gene end by 5 bases; junction bases not matched to a gene: 7. The germline CDR1 and CDR2 sequences are SGHTA and FQGNSA. The CDR3 totals 15 residues. As DNA, the CDR3 is TGTGCCAGCAGCGTCGGACTAGCGAAGAACAATGAGCAGTTCTTC. Its protein is CASSVGLAKNNEQFF.

The chain couples TRBV29-1 to TRBJ1-1; TRBD1 matches 8 bases. Germline CDR1 SQVTM, CDR2 ANQGSEA. The CDR3 is 13 amino acids. J gave up 1 base and V 7 bases, and 5 bases lay outside the gene matches. CDR3 DNA sequence: TGCAGCGCCAGACAGGGGAGGAACACTGAAGCTTTCTTT. Protein: CSARQGRNTEAFF.

V is TRBV6-1 and J is TRBJ1-2, with D maybe TRBD1 (6 bases). Germline assignment: CDR1 MNHNS and CDR2 SASEGT. The ends were cut back, 7 bases at V and 1 base at J, with 19 bases in the middle. The CDR3 has 16 residues. CDR3: CASTSGQNVNNYGYTF. Here the CDR3 DNA reads TGTGCCAGCACTTCTGGACAGAACGTTAATAACTATGGCTACACCTTC.

The J gene is TRBJ1-4, the V gene TRBV5-6, with D maybe TRBD1 (5 bases). The CDR3 consists of 14 residues. The germline V and J ends were trimmed by 1 base and 7 bases, with 11 bases remaining between them. CDR1 is SGHDT and CDR2 is YYEEEE in the germline V gene. This CDR3 is CASSLRQGTEKLFF. Written as DNA, the CDR3 is TGTGCCAGCAGCTTGAGGCAGGGTACTGAAAAACTGTTTTTT.

This chain uses TRBV11-1 with TRBJ2-1, with D possibly TRBD2 on 5 matching bases. V lost 5 bases and J lost 3, with 11 bases in between. Per the germline V gene, CDR1 is SGHAT and CDR2 is FQDESV (reference sequence). CDR3 length: 14 residues. The CDR3, as DNA: TGTGCCAGCAGCCAGCGGCGGTTCTACAATGAGCAGTTCTTC. This gives the protein CASSQRRFYNEQFF.

This clonotype appeared many times. This chain joins TRBV7-2 and TRBJ2-3, with TRBD2 matching 9 bases. This CDR3 region has 16 residues. Germline trimming cut 2 bases from V and 1 base from J; bases unmatched to any gene: 4. Looked up from germline, CDR1 is SGHTA and CDR2 is FQGNSA. The CDR3 is CASSLPRLAGTDTQYF. The CDR3 DNA reads TGTGCCAGCAGCTTACCCCGACTAGCGGGCACAGATACGCAGTATTTT. Variable domain in full (rest from reference TRBV7-2 and TRBJ2-3): GAGVSQSPSNKVTEKGKDVELRCDPISGHTALYWYRQSLGQGLEFLIYFQGNSAPDKSGLPSDRFSAERTGGSVSTLTIQRTQQEDSAVYLCASSLPRLAGTDTQYFGPGTRLTVL.

This clonotype was seen a handful of times. This chain joins TRBV5-1 and TRBJ2-7; the D gene is possibly TRBD1 (6 bases). The CDR3 is 16 amino acids. The V gene's germline CDR1 is SGHRS and CDR2 YFSETQ. V lost 6 bases and J lost 4, with 23 bases in between. CDR3 DNA: TGCGCCAGCACCCTCGGGTTTGGTGGGGGCAAGTACGAGCAGTACTTC. Encoded protein: CASTLGFGGGKYEQYF.

Only a few counts were recorded for this clonotype. This chain links TRBV13 with TRBJ1-2, with D hard to call. V gave up 2 bases and J gave up 2 bases, with 12 bases separating them. The CDR3 has 15 residues. Germline CDR1 and CDR2: PRHDT and FYEKMQ (reference sequence). This CDR3 reads CASSLLAVGNYGYTF. CDR3 DNA: TGTGCCAGCAGCTTACTTGCGGTGGGGAACTATGGCTACACCTTC.

In this sample, this clonotype turned up many times. The chain employs TRBV12-3 or TRBV12-4 and TRBJ1-5; 7 bases align to TRBD1. This CDR3 comprises 16 residues. The trim removed 6 bases at V and 4 bases at J, leaving 12 bases unmatched. The CDR3 sequence: CASSPFVRGQNQPQHF. The CDR3 DNA is TGTGCCAGCAGCCCCTTTGTTAGGGGGCAAAATCAGCCCCAGCATTTT.

The chain is built from TRBV28 and TRBJ2-7; 11 bases map to TRBD2. The CDR3 spans 14 residues. Unmatched junction bases numbered 4, after V lost 5 bases and J lost 4 bases. Germline CDR1 is MDHEN and CDR2 is SYDVKM. CDR3 in amino acids: CASSVTSGSYEQYF. CDR3 DNA sequence: TGTGCCAGCAGTGTAACTAGCGGGAGTTACGAGCAGTACTTC.

The V call is TRBV11-2, the J call TRBJ2-3; D might be TRBD1 or TRBD2, each matching 5 bases. Trimming took off 6 bases at V and 7 bases at J, with 14 bases between the two ends. This CDR3 region has 13 residues. The V gene's germline CDR1 is SGHAT and CDR2 FQNNGV. CDR3 loop: CASSGTATHTQYF. The CDR3 nucleotides are TGTGCCAGCAGTGGGACGGCGACTCATACGCAGTATTTT.

The chain recombines TRBV5-1 with TRBJ2-7, with a tentative D call TRBD1 (6 bases). Trimming took 0 bases from V and 0 from J, leaving 10 bases between them. Germline V CDR1 and CDR2: SGHRS, YFSETQ. The CDR3 has 15 residues. CDR3 DNA sequence: TGCGCCAGCAGCTTGGCGGACAGCCCCTCCTACGAGCAGTACTTC. Residues: CASSLADSPSYEQYF.

This clonotype was detected only a few times. The chain couples TRBV10-3 to TRBJ2-7, with D tentatively TRBD1 (5 bases). The V and J ends lost 6 bases and 4 bases respectively, with 7 bases between them. CDR1 and CDR2 (germline): ENHRY, SYGVKD. The CDR3 length is 11 residues. For the CDR3, the DNA is TGTGCCATCAGAGGGGCTTACGAGCAGTACTTC. Its translation is CAIRGAYEQYF.

The rearrangement joins TRBV6-2 or TRBV6-3 to TRBJ2-6; 9 nucleotides align to TRBD1. This CDR3 has 17 residues. Per germline, CDR1 MNHEY and CDR2 SVGEGT. The J segment lost 2 bases and the V segment lost 6 bases, leaving 8 bases of the junction unmatched. CDR3 coding DNA: TGTGCCAGCAGCACCGGGACAGGGCTAACTGGGGCCAACGTCCTGACTTTC. It translates to CASSTGTGLTGANVLTF.

This clonotype was picked up a small number of times. This chain uses TRBV7-8 with TRBJ1-2; D is undetermined. The CDR3 contains 13 residues. Germline CDR1 is SGHVS and CDR2 is FQNEAQ. V lost 1 base to trimming and J lost 6 bases, with 9 bases between them. The CDR3 DNA is TGTGCCAGCAGCTTAGGGGCTTGGAATGGCTACACCTTC. This encodes CASSLGAWNGYTF.

This clonotype was counted only a few times. This chain links TRBV12-5 with TRBJ1-2, with D perhaps TRBD1 (6 bases). Trimming stripped 7 bases from V and 6 bases from J, with 18 bases between. Per the germline V gene, CDR1 is LGHNT and CDR2 is FRNRAP. The CDR3 covers 14 residues. This CDR3 reads CASAPQGRMDGYTF. CDR3 sequence (DNA): TGTGCTAGTGCCCCACAGGGCAGAATGGATGGCTACACCTTC.

This clonotype has ten or more counts. As DNA, the CDR3 is TGTGCCAGCAGGATGGGCGTAACCCAAGAGACCCAGTACTTC. Translating gives CASRMGVTQETQYF. V is TRBV6-1 and J is TRBJ2-5; D is unresolved. From germline, CDR1 is MNHNS and CDR2 SASEGT. The CDR3 is made up of 14 amino acids. With 6 bases removed from V and 1 base from J, the gap between germline ends came to 12 bases.

The rearrangement links TRBV20-1 to TRBJ2-3; no definite D call. CDR3 length equals 12 residues. Germline V gene lookup returns CDR1 DFQATT and CDR2 SNEGSKA (reference sequence). Deletions cut 2 bases from V and 0 bases from J, with 3 bases between. CDR3 DNA sequence: TGCAGTGCTAGAATGAGCACAGATACGCAGTATTTT. Translated, it gives CSARMSTDTQYF.

This clonotype has only a few counts. This chain joins TRBV20-1 and TRBJ1-1; tentative D call: TRBD1 (5 bases). Trimming removed 4 bases from V and 2 bases from J, with 23 bases in between. CDR1 and CDR2 (germline): DFQATT, SNEGSKA (reference sequence). The CDR3 runs 17 residues. In DNA, the CDR3 is TGCAGTGCTATGGGGGAAATACGGGATCTGACAAACACTGAAGCTTTCTTT. Protein: CSAMGEIRDLTNTEAFF.

This clonotype showed up just a few times. This chain uses TRBV6-2 or TRBV6-3 with TRBJ2-7; D not resolved. V was trimmed by 6 bases and J by 6 bases, leaving 12 bases between them. CDR3 length equals 12 residues. Germline lookup yields CDR1 MNHEY and CDR2 SVGEGT. The CDR3 nucleotides read TGTGCCAGCAGGCAACTCGAGGCCGAGCAGTACTTC. Amino acid sequence: CASRQLEAEQYF.

This clonotype was found many times. This chain connects TRBV13 to TRBJ1-6; the match to TRBD1 covers 12 bases. The CDR3 length is 15 residues. Trimming took 3 bases from V and 15 from J; bases not matched to a gene: 9. Germline V gene sequence: CDR1 PRHDT, CDR2 FYEKMQ (reference sequence). The CDR3 bases are TGTGCCAGCAGCTTCGGGACAGGGGGCGGTTTAGTCCTCCACTTT. Protein sequence: CASSFGTGGGLVLHF.

The rearrangement links TRBV18 to TRBJ1-6; 9 bases map to TRBD1. The germline gives CDR1 KGHSH, CDR2 LQKENI. V gave up 3 bases and J gave up 9 bases; unmatched junction bases: 3. The length of the CDR3 is 14 residues. Written as DNA, the CDR3 is TGTGCCAGCTCACCGGTGACAGGGGGTTCACCCCTCCACTTT. Translating it yields CASSPVTGGSPLHF. The variable domain in full, completed from reference TRBV18 and TRBJ1-6, reads NAGVMQNPRHLVRRRGQEARLRCSPMKGHSHVYWYRQLPEEGLKFMVYLQKENIIDESGMPKERFSAEFPKEGPSILRIQQVVRGDSAAYFCASSPVTGGSPLHFGNGTRLTVT.

On this clonotype itself: This clone may be a read error of a much larger clone one base away. The chain recombines TRBV28 with TRBJ2-7; 12 bases fit TRBD2. The CDR3 runs 15 residues. Germline V gene data show CDR1 as MDHEN and CDR2 as SYDVKM. The DNA of the CDR3 is TGTGTCAGCAACACAGGACTAGCGGGAACACACGAGCAGTACTTC. Translating gives CVSNTGLAGTHEQYF.

The rearrangement links TRBV7-2 to TRBJ2-5; D is ambiguous. The germline gives CDR1 SGHTA, CDR2 FQGNSA. The CDR3 consists of 16 residues. V was trimmed by 5 bases and J by 1 base, leaving 17 bases between them. The DNA of the CDR3 is TGTGCCAGCAGCCCTTTAGGGTCCGGATCCCAAGAGACCCAGTACTTC. It is translated as CASSPLGSGSQETQYF.

Only a few counts were recorded for this clonotype. The genes are TRBV28 and TRBJ1-4, with D possibly TRBD1 on 5 matching bases. The CDR3 is made up of 15 amino acids. V lost 1 base and J 8 bases, leaving 14 bases between the germline ends. The germline gives CDR1 MDHEN, CDR2 SYDVKM. CDR3 residues: CASSLYPLGREKLFF. The CDR3 DNA is TGTGCCAGCAGTTTATACCCCCTGGGGCGCGAAAAACTGTTTTTT.

The chain is built from TRBV27 and TRBJ2-5, with D possibly matching TRBD2 (5 bases). Germline CDR1 is MNHEY and CDR2 is SMNVEV (reference sequence). This CDR3 is built from 15 residues. V dropped 3 bases and J dropped 7 bases, with 18 bases sitting between them. CDR3 sequence reads: CASSLDRSHRGTQYF. The CDR3 DNA follows: TGTGCCAGCAGTTTGGACCGTAGCCATCGGGGGACCCAGTACTTC.

This chain links TRBV7-9 with TRBJ1-1; D is ambiguous. Germline V lookup: CDR1 SEHNR, CDR2 FQNEAQ (reference sequence). The CDR3 extends over 14 amino acids. Trimming took off 2 bases at V and 4 bases at J, with 11 bases between the two ends. This chain's CDR3 is CASSLSPLGTEAFF. DNA for the CDR3: TGTGCCAGCAGCTTAAGCCCCCTAGGCACTGAAGCTTTCTTT.

The chain recombines TRBV6-2 or TRBV6-3 with TRBJ2-2, with TRBD1 matching 9 bases. Germline assignment: CDR1 MNHEY and CDR2 SVGEGT. The CDR3 has 14 amino acids. The V and J ends lost 6 bases and 4 bases, in that order; junction bases with no gene match: 3. This CDR3 is CASRGTGSTGELFF. CDR3 sequence (DNA): TGTGCCAGCAGGGGGACAGGGAGCACCGGGGAGCTGTTTTTT.

This clonotype was found many times. The V gene is TRBV7-2, the J gene TRBJ2-7; 8 positions agree with TRBD2. The CDR3 consists of 15 residues. CDR1 is SGHTA and CDR2 is FQGNSA in the germline V gene. Trimming took 3 bases from V and 3 from J; bases not matched to a gene: 7. CDR3 sequence (DNA): TGTGCCAGCAGCTTTGTGGCGGGAGGCTACTACGAGCAGTACTTC. The encoded protein is CASSFVAGGYYEQYF. Supplemented by reference TRBV7-2 and TRBJ2-7, the full variable domain reads GAGVSQSPSNKVTEKGKDVELRCDPISGHTALYWYRQSLGQGLEFLIYFQGNSAPDKSGLPSDRFSAERTGGSVSTLTIQRTQQEDSAVYLCASSFVAGGYYEQYFGPGTRLTVT.

This clonotype was recorded at least ten times. The V gene is TRBV7-2, the J gene TRBJ2-7; 13 bases fit TRBD2. Looked up from germline, CDR1 is SGHTA and CDR2 is FQGNSA. The V gene end was trimmed by 5 bases and the J gene end by 4 bases; junction bases not matched to a gene: 8. The CDR3 is 16 amino acids. The CDR3 loop is CASSLGLAGKGYEQYF. CDR3 DNA sequence: TGTGCCAGCAGCCTGGGACTAGCGGGAAAGGGGTACGAGCAGTACTTC.